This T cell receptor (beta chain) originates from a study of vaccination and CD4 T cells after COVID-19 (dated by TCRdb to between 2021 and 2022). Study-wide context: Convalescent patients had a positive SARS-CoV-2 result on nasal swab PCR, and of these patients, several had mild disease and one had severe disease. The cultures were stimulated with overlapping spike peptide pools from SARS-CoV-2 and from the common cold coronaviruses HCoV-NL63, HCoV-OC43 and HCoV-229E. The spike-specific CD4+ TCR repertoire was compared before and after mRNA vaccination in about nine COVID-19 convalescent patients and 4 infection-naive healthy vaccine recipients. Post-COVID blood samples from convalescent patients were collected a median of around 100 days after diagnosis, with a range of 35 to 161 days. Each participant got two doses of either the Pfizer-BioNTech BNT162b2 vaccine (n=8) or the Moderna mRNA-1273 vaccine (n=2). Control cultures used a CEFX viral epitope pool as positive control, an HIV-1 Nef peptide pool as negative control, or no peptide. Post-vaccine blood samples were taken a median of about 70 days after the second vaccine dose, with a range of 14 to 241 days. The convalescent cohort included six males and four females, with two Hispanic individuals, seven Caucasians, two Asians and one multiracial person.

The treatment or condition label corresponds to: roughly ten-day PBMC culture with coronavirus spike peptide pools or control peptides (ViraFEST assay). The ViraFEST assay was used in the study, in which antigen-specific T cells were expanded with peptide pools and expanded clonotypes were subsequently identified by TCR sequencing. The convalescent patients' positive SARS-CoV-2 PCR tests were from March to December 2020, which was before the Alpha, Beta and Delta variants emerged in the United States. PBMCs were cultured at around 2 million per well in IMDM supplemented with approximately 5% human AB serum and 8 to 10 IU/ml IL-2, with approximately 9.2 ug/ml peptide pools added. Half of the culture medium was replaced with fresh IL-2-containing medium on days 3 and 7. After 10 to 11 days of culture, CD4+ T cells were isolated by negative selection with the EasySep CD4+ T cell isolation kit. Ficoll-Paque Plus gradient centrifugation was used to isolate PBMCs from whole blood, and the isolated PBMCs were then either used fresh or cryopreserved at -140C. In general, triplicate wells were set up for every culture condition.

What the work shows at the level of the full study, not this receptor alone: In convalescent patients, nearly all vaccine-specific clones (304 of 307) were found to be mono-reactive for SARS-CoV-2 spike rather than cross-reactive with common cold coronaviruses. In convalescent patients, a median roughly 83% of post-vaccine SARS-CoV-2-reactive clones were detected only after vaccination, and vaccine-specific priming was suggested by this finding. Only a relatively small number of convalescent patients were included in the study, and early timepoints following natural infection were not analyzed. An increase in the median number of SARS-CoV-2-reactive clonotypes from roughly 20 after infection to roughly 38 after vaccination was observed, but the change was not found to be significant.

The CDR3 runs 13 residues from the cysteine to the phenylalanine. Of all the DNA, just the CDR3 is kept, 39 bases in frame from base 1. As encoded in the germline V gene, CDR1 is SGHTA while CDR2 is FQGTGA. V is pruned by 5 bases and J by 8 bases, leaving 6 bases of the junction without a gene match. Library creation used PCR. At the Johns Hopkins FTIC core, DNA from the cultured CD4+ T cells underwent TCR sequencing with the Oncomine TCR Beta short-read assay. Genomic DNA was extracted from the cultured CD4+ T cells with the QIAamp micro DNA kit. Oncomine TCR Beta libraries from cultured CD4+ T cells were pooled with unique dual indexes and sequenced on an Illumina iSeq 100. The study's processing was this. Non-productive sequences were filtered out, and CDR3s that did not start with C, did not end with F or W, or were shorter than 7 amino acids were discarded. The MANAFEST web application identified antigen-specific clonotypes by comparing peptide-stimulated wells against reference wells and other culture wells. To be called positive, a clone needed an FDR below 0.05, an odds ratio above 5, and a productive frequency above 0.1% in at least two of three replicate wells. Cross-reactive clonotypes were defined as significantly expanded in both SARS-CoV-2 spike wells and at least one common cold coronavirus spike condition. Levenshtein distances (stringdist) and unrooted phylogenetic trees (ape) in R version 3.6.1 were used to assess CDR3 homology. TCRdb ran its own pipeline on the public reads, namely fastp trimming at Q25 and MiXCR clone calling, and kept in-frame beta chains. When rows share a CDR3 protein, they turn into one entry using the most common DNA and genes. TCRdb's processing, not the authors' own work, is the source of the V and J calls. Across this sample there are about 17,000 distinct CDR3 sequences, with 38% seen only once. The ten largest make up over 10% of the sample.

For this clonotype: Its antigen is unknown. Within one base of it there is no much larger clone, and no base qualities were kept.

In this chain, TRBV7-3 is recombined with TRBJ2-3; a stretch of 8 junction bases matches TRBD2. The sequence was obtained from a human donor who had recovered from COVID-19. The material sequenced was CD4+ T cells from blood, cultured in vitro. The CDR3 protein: CASSPTSAATQYF. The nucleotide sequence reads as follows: TGTGCCAGCAGCCCGACTAGCGCGGCTACGCAGTATTTT.